The source of this TCR beta chain is a study of kidney transplant recipient with SARS-CoV-2 infection. Using its own MiXCR run on the reads, TCRdb lists one record per CDR3 protein. There are 200,000 to 250,000 distinct CDR3 sequences in the sample; less than 35% occur only once, and 6% to 8.5% lies in the top ten. This CDR3 is 15 amino acids long. Germline V gives CDR1 SNHLY, CDR2 FYNNEI. The trim removed 7 bases at V and 9 bases at J, leaving 18 bases unmatched. Comment on this clonotype: This may arise from a read error, as a much more abundant clone is one base away.

This rearrangement joins TRBV2 to TRBJ2-7; 7 bases map to TRBD1. This TCR derives from a male patient aged 25-45 years who had COVID-19 and was a kidney transplant recipient. Some T cells could come from the graft donor. The sequencing used a blood sample, collected at baseline and between days 110 and 120 from a kidney transplant recipient. The CDR3 DNA is TGTGCCAGCACAGAACTGACAGGGCGGAGTGGCGGGCAGTACTTC. It is translated as CASTELTGRSGGQYF.